This T cell receptor (beta chain) was documented in a study of regulatory T cells in long-lasting Graves disease. The overall study: Antithyroid drugs had been taken by newly diagnosed Graves' patients for under 3 months.

Points from the study as a whole: Repertoires from persistent disease leaned toward TRBV28, TRBJ1-2 and TRBJ2-5.

This clonotype was recorded many times. The antigen remains undetermined. CDR3 regions were amplified by Arm-PCR using iRepertoire HTBI primers to build TCR beta libraries. TCRdb itself ran the multiplex PCR reads through MiXCR, one entry per CDR3 protein. The sample shows roughly 420,000 distinct CDR3 sequences, about 15% of them seen only once. As to time point: newly diagnosed GD, antithyroid drugs for less than 3 months. The TCR library was prepared using RNA isolated from PBMCs. CDR3 size: 16 residues. Trimming took 2 bases from V and 5 from J, leaving 17 bases between them. This same sample was also taken into another study, of T cells in Graves' hyperthyroidism and ophthalmopathy. Turning to that study: Among the patients, aged 18 to 65, hyperthyroidism was newly diagnosed and had lasted under 2 months.

The receptor comes from a woman in her twenties or thirties with Graves disease. The sample in question was peripheral blood mononuclear cells (PBMCs), obtained at new diagnosis, from a patient treated with antithyroid drugs. The chain has TRBV12-3 or TRBV12-4 and TRBJ2-3, with TRBD1 as a possible D gene (6 bases). The CDR3 DNA is TGTGCCAGCAGTTTACGGAGGACAGCCTCGGAAGATACGCAGTATTTT. Amino acid sequence: CASSLRRTASEDTQYF.